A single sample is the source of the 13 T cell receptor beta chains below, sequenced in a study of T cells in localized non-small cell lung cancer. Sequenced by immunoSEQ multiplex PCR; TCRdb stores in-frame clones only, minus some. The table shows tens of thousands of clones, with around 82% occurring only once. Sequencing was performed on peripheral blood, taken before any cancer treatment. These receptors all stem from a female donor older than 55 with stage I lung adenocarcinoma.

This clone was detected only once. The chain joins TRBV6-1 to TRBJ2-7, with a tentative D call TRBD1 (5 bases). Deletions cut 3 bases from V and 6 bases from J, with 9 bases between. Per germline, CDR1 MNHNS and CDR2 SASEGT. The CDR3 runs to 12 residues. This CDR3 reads CASSDGASEQYF. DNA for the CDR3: TGTGCCAGCAGTGATGGGGCGTCCGAGCAGTACTTC.

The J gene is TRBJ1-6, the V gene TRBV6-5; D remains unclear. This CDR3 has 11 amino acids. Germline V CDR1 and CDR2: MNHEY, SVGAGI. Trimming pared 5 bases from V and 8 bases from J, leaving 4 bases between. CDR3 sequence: CASSEDSPLHF. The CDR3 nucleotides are TGTGCCAGCAGTGAGGATTCACCCCTCCACTTT.

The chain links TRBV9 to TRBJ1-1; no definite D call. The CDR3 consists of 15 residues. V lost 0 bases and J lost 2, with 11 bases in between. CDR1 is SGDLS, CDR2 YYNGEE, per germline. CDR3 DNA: TGTGCCAGCAGCGTAGTTGGTAATCGAAACACTGAAGCTTTCTTT. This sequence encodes CASSVVGNRNTEAFF.

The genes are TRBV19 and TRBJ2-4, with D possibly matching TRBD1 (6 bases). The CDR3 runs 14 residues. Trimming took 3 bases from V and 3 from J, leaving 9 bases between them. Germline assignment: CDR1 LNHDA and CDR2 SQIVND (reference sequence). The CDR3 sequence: CASSMGDIKNIQYF. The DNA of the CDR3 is TGTGCCAGTAGTATGGGGGACATCAAAAACATTCAGTACTTC.

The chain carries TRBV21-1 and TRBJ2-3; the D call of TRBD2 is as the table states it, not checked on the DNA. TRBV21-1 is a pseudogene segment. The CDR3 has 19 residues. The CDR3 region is CASSKPTLLAGASTDTQYF. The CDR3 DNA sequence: TGTGCCAGCAGCAAACCCACCCTACTAGCGGGGGCTAGCACAGATACGCAGTATTTT.

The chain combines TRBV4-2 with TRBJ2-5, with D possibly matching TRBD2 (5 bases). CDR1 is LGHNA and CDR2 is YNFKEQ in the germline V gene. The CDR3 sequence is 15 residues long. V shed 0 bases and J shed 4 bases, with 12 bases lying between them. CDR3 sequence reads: CASSQDPPSTETQYF. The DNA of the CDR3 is TGTGCCAGCAGCCAAGATCCCCCTAGCACAGAGACCCAGTACTTC.

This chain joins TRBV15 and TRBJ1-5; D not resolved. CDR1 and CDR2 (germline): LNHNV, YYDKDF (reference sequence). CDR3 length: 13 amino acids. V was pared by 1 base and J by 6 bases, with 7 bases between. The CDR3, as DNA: TGTGCCACCAGCAGAGCCCTAGGTCAGCCCCAGCATTTT. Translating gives CATSRALGQPQHF.

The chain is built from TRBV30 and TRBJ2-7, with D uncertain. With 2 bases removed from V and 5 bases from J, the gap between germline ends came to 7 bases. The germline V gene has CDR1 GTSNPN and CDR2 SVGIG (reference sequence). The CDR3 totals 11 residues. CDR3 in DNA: TGTGCCTGGAGTCGGCGAGACGAGCAGTACTTC. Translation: CAWSRRDEQYF.

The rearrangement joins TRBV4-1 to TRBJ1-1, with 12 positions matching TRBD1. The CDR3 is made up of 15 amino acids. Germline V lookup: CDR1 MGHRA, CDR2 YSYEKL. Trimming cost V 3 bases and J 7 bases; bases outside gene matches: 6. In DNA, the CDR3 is TGCGCCAGCAGCCACGTGGGACAGGGGGCTGGTGAAGCTTTCTTT. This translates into CASSHVGQGAGEAFF.

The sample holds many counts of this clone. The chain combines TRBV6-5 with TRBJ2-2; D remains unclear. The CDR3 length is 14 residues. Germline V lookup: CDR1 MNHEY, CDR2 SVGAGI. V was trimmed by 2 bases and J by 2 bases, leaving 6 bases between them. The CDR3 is CASSYGDNTGELFF. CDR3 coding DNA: TGTGCCAGCAGTTACGGTGATAACACCGGGGAGCTGTTTTTT.

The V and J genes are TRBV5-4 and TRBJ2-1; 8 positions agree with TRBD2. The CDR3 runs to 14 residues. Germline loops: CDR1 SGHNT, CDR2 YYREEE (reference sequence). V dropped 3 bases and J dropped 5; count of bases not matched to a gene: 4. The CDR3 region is CASSSGLANNEQFF. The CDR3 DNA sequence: TGTGCCAGCAGCTCTGGACTAGCCAACAATGAGCAGTTCTTC.

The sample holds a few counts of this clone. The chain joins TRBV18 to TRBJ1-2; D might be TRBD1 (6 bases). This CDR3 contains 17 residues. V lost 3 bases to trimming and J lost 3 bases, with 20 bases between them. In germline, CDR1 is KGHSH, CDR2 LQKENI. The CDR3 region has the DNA TGTGCCAGCTCACCCACCCTTCGACAGGTCTCCGACTATGGCTACACCTTC. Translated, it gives CASSPTLRQVSDYGYTF.

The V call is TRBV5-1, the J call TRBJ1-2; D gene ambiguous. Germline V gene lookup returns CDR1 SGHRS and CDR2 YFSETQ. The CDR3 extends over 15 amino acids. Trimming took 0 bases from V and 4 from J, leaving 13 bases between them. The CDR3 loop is CASSLEGSGTYGYTF. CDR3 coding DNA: TGCGCCAGCAGCTTGGAGGGTTCAGGAACCTATGGCTACACCTTC.